The T cell receptor (beta chain) under discussion was sequenced for a study of control samples from healthy donors and cancer patients. This clone was picked up a small number of times. The assay was immunoSEQ multiplex PCR, and TCRdb's table has in-frame clones only and misses some. Here the sample spans 130,000 or so clones, just under 95% being singletons. Between the trimmed V and J ends, which lost 3 bases and 4 bases, there was a span of 2 bases. Germline CDR1 reads MGHDK; CDR2 reads SYGVNS. The CDR3 extends over 11 amino acids. Sequenced material: PBMCs. The receptor's source is a man between 60 and 70 years old with colorectal cancer. The gene calls are TRBV25-1 and TRBJ2-3; D gene ambiguous. The CDR3 region is CASSEADTQYF. Written as DNA, the CDR3 is TGTGCCAGCAGTGAGGCAGATACGCAGTATTTT.